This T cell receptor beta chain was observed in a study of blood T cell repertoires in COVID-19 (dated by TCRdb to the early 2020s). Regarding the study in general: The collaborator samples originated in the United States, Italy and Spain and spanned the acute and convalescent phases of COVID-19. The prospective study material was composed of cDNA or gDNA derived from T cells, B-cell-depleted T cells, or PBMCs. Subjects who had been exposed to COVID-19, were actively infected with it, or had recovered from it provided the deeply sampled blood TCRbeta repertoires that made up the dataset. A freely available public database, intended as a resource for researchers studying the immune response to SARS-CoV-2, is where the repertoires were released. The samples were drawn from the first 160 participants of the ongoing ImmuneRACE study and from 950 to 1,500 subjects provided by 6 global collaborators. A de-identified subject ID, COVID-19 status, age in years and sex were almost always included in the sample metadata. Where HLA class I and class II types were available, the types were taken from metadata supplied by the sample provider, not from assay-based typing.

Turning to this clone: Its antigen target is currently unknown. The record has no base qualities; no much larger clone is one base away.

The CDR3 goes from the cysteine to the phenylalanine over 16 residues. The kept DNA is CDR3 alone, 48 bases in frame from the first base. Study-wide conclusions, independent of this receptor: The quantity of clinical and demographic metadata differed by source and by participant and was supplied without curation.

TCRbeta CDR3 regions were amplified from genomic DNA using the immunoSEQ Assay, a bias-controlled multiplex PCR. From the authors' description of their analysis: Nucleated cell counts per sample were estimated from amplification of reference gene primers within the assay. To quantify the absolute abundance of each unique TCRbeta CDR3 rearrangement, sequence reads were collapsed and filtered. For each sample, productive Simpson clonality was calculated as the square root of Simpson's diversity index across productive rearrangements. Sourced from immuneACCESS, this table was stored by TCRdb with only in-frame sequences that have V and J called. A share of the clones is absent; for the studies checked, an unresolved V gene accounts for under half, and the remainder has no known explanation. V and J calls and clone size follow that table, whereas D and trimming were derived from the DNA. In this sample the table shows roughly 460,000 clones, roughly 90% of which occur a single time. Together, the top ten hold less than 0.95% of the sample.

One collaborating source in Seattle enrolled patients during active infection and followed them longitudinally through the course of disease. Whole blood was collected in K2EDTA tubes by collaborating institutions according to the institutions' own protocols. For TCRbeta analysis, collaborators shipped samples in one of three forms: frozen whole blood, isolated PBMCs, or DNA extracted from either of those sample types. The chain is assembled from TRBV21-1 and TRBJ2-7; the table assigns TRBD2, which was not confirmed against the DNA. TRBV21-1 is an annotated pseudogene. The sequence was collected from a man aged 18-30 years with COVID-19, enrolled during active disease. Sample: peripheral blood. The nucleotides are TGTGCCAGCAGCAAAGAAATAGGACTAGCGGGAGTCGAGCAGTACTTC. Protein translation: CASSKEIGLAGVEQYF.